The clone carrying this T cell receptor beta chain was observed many times. Its target is not known. Germline CDR1 and CDR2: MGHRA and YSYEKL. The J segment lost 7 bases and the V segment lost 2 bases, leaving 4 bases of the junction unmatched. This CDR3 region has 14 residues. This entry belongs to a study of molecular identifiers for immune sequencing clone quantification. TCRdb re-analysed the PCR reads in MiXCR, keeping a single row per CDR3 protein. In the table there are about 70,000 distinct CDR3 sequences, roughly 20% of which are singletons. Naive CD8 T cell sorting was performed on the CD8+CD4-CCR7+CD45RA+ phenotype. Study outcomes and limitations: Spiked-in Jurkat TCR RNA corresponding to one cell was reported as detectable against more than 750,000 naive cells.

The gene calls are TRBV4-1 and TRBJ2-1; 8 nucleotides match TRBD1. The source of this sequence is a human donor in good health. Some libraries in this study had Jurkat cell RNA spiked in. The specimen sequenced was naive CD8+ T cells from blood, with Jurkat cell RNA spiked in. The subset denotes: FACS-sorted CD8+CD4-CCR7+CD45RA+ naive T cells. The DNA of the CDR3 is TGCGCCAGCAGCCAATCAGGGGGCGGGAATGAGCAGTTCTTC. As protein: CASSQSGGGNEQFF.